This TCR beta chain was identified during a study of blood T cells in healthy people across ages. At the level of the study: Using template switching, researchers captured about one barcoded beta molecule for each two T cells. The study's findings and limits: Any changes in expanded clonotypes were possibly confounded, as donor CMV status remained unknown. Getting older went along with TCR beta diversity per million T cells dropping roughly linearly.

This CDR3 is built from 15 residues. CDR1 and CDR2 from the germline V gene are SGHTA and FQGNSA. V was clipped by 1 base and J by 4 bases, with 11 bases between them. The use of a sample-barcoded 5' primer and a J-beta primer mix characterized a second PCR of roughly 7 to 12 cycles. Sequencing yielded, for each sample, at least 3 million paired-end reads carrying CDR3. A single record per CDR3 protein comes from TCRdb applying MiXCR to the 5' RACE reads. The data show hundreds of thousands of distinct CDR3 sequences, 40% to 50% seen once. On this clonotype itself: Its antigen is not known.

The specimen sequenced was blood. V is TRBV7-2 and J is TRBJ1-5; unclear D gene. The clonotype comes from a man aged 55 to 70 in good health. Written as DNA, the CDR3 is TGTGCCAGCAGCTTAGTGGCAGAATGGAATCAGCCCCAGCATTTT. Protein product: CASSLVAEWNQPQHF. The full variable domain, its missing parts supplied by reference TRBV7-2 and TRBJ1-5, is GAGVSQSPSNKVTEKGKDVELRCDPISGHTALYWYRQSLGQGLEFLIYFQGNSAPDKSGLPSDRFSAERTGGSVSTLTIQRTQQEDSAVYLCASSLVAEWNQPQHFGDGTRLSIL.